This T cell receptor (beta chain) emerged from a study of OX40 agonist ivuxolimab in advanced cancers. Looking at the study overall: Each patient was given ivuxolimab into a vein every 2 weeks, at 0.01 to 10 mg/kg.

This table comes from immunoSEQ multiplex PCR, and its TCRdb copy is limited to in-frame clones, with some not included. This sample has over 25,000 clones, with more than 65% found just once. The CDR3 is made up of 15 amino acids. Germline CDR1 is LGHNA and CDR2 is YSLEER. Trimming shortened V by 0 bases and J by 4 bases, and 9 bases separated the two germline ends. The sample here was CD4+ or CD8+ T cells sorted from blood, taken in a trial of the OX40 agonist ivuxolimab. This sequence joins TRBV4-3 and TRBJ2-2; D gene unclear. The origin of this receptor is an adult with an advanced solid tumor such as melanoma, head and neck, liver or kidney cancer. Here the CDR3 reads CASSQDGGSTGELFF. CDR3 nucleotides: TGCGCCAGCAGCCAAGACGGCGGATCCACCGGGGAGCTGTTTTTT.